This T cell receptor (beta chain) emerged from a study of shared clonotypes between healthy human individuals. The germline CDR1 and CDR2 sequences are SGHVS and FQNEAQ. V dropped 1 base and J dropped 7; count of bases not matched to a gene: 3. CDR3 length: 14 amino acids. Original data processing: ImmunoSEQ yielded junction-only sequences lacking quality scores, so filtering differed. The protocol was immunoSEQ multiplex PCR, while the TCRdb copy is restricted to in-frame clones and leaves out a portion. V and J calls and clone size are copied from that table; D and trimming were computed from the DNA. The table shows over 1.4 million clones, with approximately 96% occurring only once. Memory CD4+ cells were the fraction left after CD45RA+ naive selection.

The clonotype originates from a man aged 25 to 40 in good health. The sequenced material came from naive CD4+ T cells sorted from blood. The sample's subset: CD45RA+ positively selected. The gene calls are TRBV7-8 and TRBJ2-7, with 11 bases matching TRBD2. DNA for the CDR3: TGTGCCAGCAGCTTAGTCCTAGCGGGAGGTGAGCAGTACTTC. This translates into CASSLVLAGGEQYF.